A single sample gave rise to the 29 T cell receptor beta chains below, sequenced in a study of T cells in Graves' hyperthyroidism and ophthalmopathy. TCR beta CDR3 sequences were amplified from RNA transcripts. The HTBI primer set drove a first-round RT-PCR of the TCR CDR3. MiXCR, run by TCRdb on the multiplex PCR reads, gives a single entry per CDR3 protein. The sample records hundreds of thousands of distinct CDR3 sequences, less than 30% being singletons. The source material was blood. Source of these receptors: a man aged 35-49 years with Graves' hyperthyroidism that later progressed to Graves' ophthalmopathy.

In DNA, the CDR3 is TGTGCCAGCAGCCCCGGACAGGGCCGATCCTACGAGCAGTACTTC. Protein: CASSPGQGRSYEQYF. The chain carries TRBV7-2 and TRBJ2-7, with 8 positions matching TRBD1. The CDR3 is 15 amino acids. The germline CDR1 and CDR2 sequences are SGHTA and FQGNSA. V lost 5 bases and J lost 1; bases outside the gene matches: 7.

This clonotype has ten or more counts. The rearrangement joins TRBV18 to TRBJ2-7; no clear D gene. CDR1 and CDR2 (germline): KGHSH, LQKENI. Trimming stripped 5 bases from V and 0 bases from J, with 14 bases between. The CDR3 runs 15 residues. CDR3 region: CASSVARRSSYEQYF. CDR3 nucleotides: TGTGCCAGCTCAGTCGCTAGGCGAAGCTCCTACGAGCAGTACTTC.

This clonotype has a handful of counts. The rearrangement links TRBV28 to TRBJ2-2; D is perhaps TRBD2 (6 bases). CDR3 length: 17 residues. Per the germline V gene, CDR1 is MDHEN and CDR2 is SYDVKM. V was cut by 4 bases and J by 5 bases, with 20 bases left in between. CDR3 protein: CASSSMPQRGGTGELFF. CDR3 in DNA: TGTGCCAGCAGTTCAATGCCTCAACGTGGGGGGACCGGGGAGCTGTTTTTT. Full variable domain (missing parts from reference TRBV28 and TRBJ2-2): DVKVTQSSRYLVKRTGEKVFLECVQDMDHENMFWYRQDPGLGLRLIYFSYDVKMKEKGDIPEGYSVSREKKERFSLILESASTNQTSMYLCASSSMPQRGGTGELFFGEGSRLTVL.

The rearrangement joins TRBV19 to TRBJ1-1, with a possible D match to TRBD1 (5 bases). V was cut by 2 bases and J by 0 bases, with 16 bases left in between. This CDR3 comprises 17 residues. Germline assignment: CDR1 LNHDA and CDR2 SQIVND (reference sequence). Here the CDR3 reads CASSITLTGRMNTEAFF. CDR3 in DNA: TGTGCCAGTAGTATAACCCTGACGGGACGAATGAACACTGAAGCTTTCTTT.

The chain couples TRBV12-3 or TRBV12-4 to TRBJ2-7; a possible D gene is TRBD1 (5 bases). Trimming left V 5 bases short and J 2 bases short, with 19 bases between. This CDR3 has 16 amino acids. The CDR3 loop is CASSKKNRPAPYEQYF. As DNA, the CDR3 is TGTGCCAGCAGTAAGAAAAACAGGCCAGCACCCTACGAGCAGTACTTC.

This clonotype came up a few times. V and J are TRBV29-1 and TRBJ2-2; D may be TRBD1 or TRBD2 (6 bases each). V was clipped by 7 bases and J by 6 bases, with 18 bases between them. The CDR3 runs to 14 residues. CDR1 SQVTM and CDR2 ANQGSEA come from the germline V gene. The CDR3 is CSGKRGVGAGELFF. The CDR3 DNA sequence: TGCAGCGGCAAAAGGGGGGTGGGCGCCGGGGAGCTGTTTTTT.

This clonotype was counted only a few times. The chain links TRBV12-3 or TRBV12-4 to TRBJ1-2; no definite D call. The CDR3 has 13 residues. The ends were cut back, 2 bases at V and 5 bases at J, with 9 bases in the middle. CDR3 bases: TGTGCCAGCAGTTTATCTGCGGGATATGGCTACACCTTC. Protein sequence: CASSLSAGYGYTF.

This clonotype was found many times. This chain links TRBV19 with TRBJ1-3; TRBD1 aligns across 9 bases. The V and J ends lost 3 bases and 0 bases, in that order; junction bases with no gene match: 3. Germline loops: CDR1 LNHDA, CDR2 SQIVND (reference sequence). The CDR3 covers 16 residues. CDR3 sequence reads: CASSMGQGFSGNTIYF. The CDR3 bases are TGTGCCAGTAGTATGGGACAGGGATTCTCTGGAAACACCATATATTTT.

V gene TRBV5-1 combines with J gene TRBJ2-7; possible D gene TRBD2, 7 bases. The germline CDR1 and CDR2 sequences are SGHRS and YFSETQ. This CDR3 comprises 16 residues. V lost 0 bases and J 2 bases, leaving 15 bases between the germline ends. In DNA, the CDR3 is TGCGCCAGCAGCTTGGAAGGATCGGGGGGCGCCTACGAGCAGTACTTC. It codes for CASSLEGSGGAYEQYF.

This clonotype was seen at least ten times. This chain joins TRBV7-2 and TRBJ1-5; D is ambiguous. The CDR3 contains 14 residues. V shed 5 bases and J shed 14 bases, with 22 bases lying between them. Germline values: CDR1 SGHTA, CDR2 FQGNSA. The CDR3: CASSPSSGLRAKHF. CDR3 sequence (DNA): TGTGCCAGCAGCCCTAGCTCCGGACTGAGGGCCAAGCATTTT.

This clonotype was recorded many times. V usage is TRBV6-5 and J usage is TRBJ2-2; 8 bases line up with TRBD1. This CDR3 is 13 amino acids long. With 7 bases clipped from V and 7 bases from J, the junction kept 5 bases outside the gene matches. In germline, CDR1 is MNHEY, CDR2 SVGAGI. This CDR3 is CASKQGDVGELFF. The CDR3 coding sequence is TGTGCCAGCAAACAGGGGGATGTCGGGGAGCTGTTTTTT.

CDR3 protein: CASSDSGRASAPGDGSSYEQYF. CDR3 coding DNA: TGTGCCAGCAGTGATAGCGGGAGGGCCTCGGCCCCAGGGGATGGGAGCTCCTACGAGCAGTACTTC. The V gene is TRBV2, the J gene TRBJ2-7, with 11 bases lining up with TRBD2. The CDR3 sequence is 22 residues long. Looked up from germline, CDR1 is SNHLY and CDR2 is FYNNEI. With V trimmed by 3 bases and J by 0 bases, 22 bases remained unmatched.

This clonotype was observed many times. V and J are TRBV27 and TRBJ1-6; 7 bases map to TRBD1. Germline lookup yields CDR1 MNHEY and CDR2 SMNVEV (reference sequence). J lost 9 bases, V lost 10 bases, and 12 bases had no gene match. The CDR3 is 14 amino acids. The CDR3 is CATSDRVGFSPLHF. CDR3 nucleotides: TGTGCCACATCTGACAGGGTGGGGTTTTCACCCCTCCACTTT.

This clonotype was seen at least ten times. This chain links TRBV27 with TRBJ1-5; 10 bases are a match to TRBD1. Germline assignment: CDR1 MNHEY and CDR2 SMNVEV (reference sequence). The J segment lost 4 bases and the V segment lost 6 bases, leaving 9 bases of the junction unmatched. The CDR3 runs to 16 residues. Here the CDR3 DNA reads TGTGCCAGCAGGGCTTTTGGACAGGGGGATAATCAGCCCCAGCATTTT. The encoded protein is CASRAFGQGDNQPQHF.

This clonotype was found many times. This chain joins TRBV28 and TRBJ2-4; a weak D match, TRBD1 (6 bases). Deletions cut 6 bases from V and 5 bases from J, with 14 bases between. Germline loops: CDR1 MDHEN, CDR2 SYDVKM. The CDR3 is 14 residues long. CDR3 sequence (DNA): TGTGCCAGCAGCCCAGACAGGTCCCAAAACATTCAGTACTTC. Its protein is CASSPDRSQNIQYF.

The chain combines TRBV6-5 with TRBJ1-1; the D is unclear. V lost 0 bases to trimming and J lost 3 bases, with 8 bases between them. CDR3 size: 14 residues. Germline V CDR1 and CDR2: MNHEY, SVGAGI. The CDR3 DNA reads as TGTGCCAGCAGTTACTCGCTCGTCCACACTGAAGCTTTCTTT. It is translated as CASSYSLVHTEAFF.

This sequence joins TRBV6-5 and TRBJ2-7; D might be TRBD2 (6 bases). In germline, CDR1 is MNHEY, CDR2 SVGAGI. The V end was cut by 0 bases, the J end by 3 bases, with 15 bases between. The CDR3 contains 16 residues. DNA of the CDR3: TGTGCCAGCAGTTACTCGATGGGTGGGACTTACTACGAGCAGTACTTC. Translated, it gives CASSYSMGGTYYEQYF.

This clonotype occurred many times. The rearrangement uses TRBV28 and TRBJ1-1; 7 bases match TRBD1. The germline V gene has CDR1 MDHEN and CDR2 SYDVKM. Germline trimming cut 9 bases from V and 5 bases from J; bases unmatched to any gene: 12. The CDR3 runs to 14 residues. The CDR3 DNA follows: TGTGCCAGTCGTAGGTCACAGGGGCGAACTGAAGCTTTCTTT. It specifies CASRRSQGRTEAFF.

This clonotype was found many times. This chain uses TRBV12-5 with TRBJ2-5, with TRBD1 as a possible D gene (5 bases). The CDR3 runs 13 residues. Germline V CDR1 and CDR2: LGHNT, FRNRAP. V was clipped by 8 bases and J by 3 bases, with 13 bases between them. CDR3 nucleotide sequence: TGTGCTAGTTCGCTGTCAGGGAAAGAGACCCAGTACTTC. Protein sequence: CASSLSGKETQYF.

This clonotype showed up many times. The chain has TRBV7-2 and TRBJ1-2, with a tentative D call TRBD1 (6 bases). Germline V gene data show CDR1 as SGHTA and CDR2 as FQGNSA. The CDR3 spans 14 residues. Trimming shortened V by 2 bases and J by 4 bases, and 11 bases separated the two germline ends. For the CDR3, the DNA is TGTGCCAGCAGCTTATTTACAGGGATCTATGGCTACACCTTC. Translated: CASSLFTGIYGYTF.

This clonotype was counted at least ten times. This chain joins TRBV3-1 and TRBJ1-2, with a tentative D call TRBD1 (5 bases). Germline assignment: CDR1 LGHDT and CDR2 YNNKEL (reference sequence). V lost 0 bases, J lost 7 bases, and 9 bases lay in between. The CDR3 is made up of 13 amino acids. The CDR3 DNA reads TGTGCCAGCAGCCAAGATTCAGGGACTGGCTACACCTTC. Translated, it gives CASSQDSGTGYTF.

V usage is TRBV19 and J usage is TRBJ2-7; the match to TRBD2 covers 8 bases. This CDR3 comprises 15 residues. Trimming at V came to 5 bases and at J to 0 bases, leaving 6 bases not matched to a gene. CDR1 LNHDA and CDR2 SQIVND come from the germline V gene (reference sequence). For the CDR3, the DNA is TGTGCCAGTAGTCCACAGCGGGGGAGCTCCTACGAGCAGTACTTC. The encoded protein is CASSPQRGSSYEQYF.

This rearrangement joins TRBV29-1 to TRBJ2-5, with D hard to call. The CDR3 is made up of 12 amino acids. V was clipped by 0 bases and J by 3 bases, with 5 bases between them. Germline-derived CDR1 and CDR2 are SQVTM and ANQGSEA. CDR3 sequence reads: CSVEDGKETQYF. In nucleotides, the CDR3 is TGCAGCGTTGAAGATGGAAAAGAGACCCAGTACTTC.

Many counts were recorded for this clonotype. V usage is TRBV6-1 and J usage is TRBJ2-7, with 9 bases that match TRBD1. V lost 6 bases and J lost 6; bases outside the gene matches: 6. Germline V gene data show CDR1 as MNHNS and CDR2 as SASEGT. The CDR3 sequence is 13 residues long. DNA of the CDR3: TGTGCCAGCAGCCCCGGGACAGGGATCGAGCAGTACTTC. Translating gives CASSPGTGIEQYF.

This chain connects TRBV4-2 to TRBJ2-5; 12 bases are shared with TRBD2. The CDR3 sequence is 20 residues long. Trimming at V came to 0 bases and at J to 7 bases, leaving 18 bases not matched to a gene. From germline, CDR1 is LGHNA and CDR2 YNFKEQ. Written as DNA, the CDR3 is TGTGCCAGCAGCCAAGAATTGACTAGCGGGAGACTCCACGCCCCTGGGACCCAGTACTTC. Residues: CASSQELTSGRLHAPGTQYF.

V is TRBV20-1 and J is TRBJ2-7, with 7 bases fitting TRBD2. CDR1 and CDR2 from the germline V gene are DFQATT and SNEGSKA (reference sequence). The V segment lost 1 base and the J segment 0 bases; nucleotides outside the gene matches: 3. The CDR3 length is 14 residues. For the CDR3, the DNA is TGCAGTGCTAGAGGGGACTATAGCTCCTACGAGCAGTACTTC. Encoded protein: CSARGDYSSYEQYF.

The table lists this clonotype with many counts. This sequence joins TRBV19 and TRBJ1-3; tentatively, D is TRBD1 (5 bases). Germline CDR1 LNHDA, CDR2 SQIVND (reference sequence). Trimming left V 5 bases short and J 5 bases short, with 19 bases between. The CDR3 has 16 residues. The CDR3 sequence is CASSPGTAFTRNTIYF. DNA for the CDR3: TGTGCCAGTAGTCCTGGGACGGCCTTTACCCGAAACACCATATATTTT.

At least ten counts were recorded for this clonotype. The CDR3 region has the DNA TGTGCCAGCAGTGATTGGGACACAGACTACGAGCAGTACTTC. It codes for CASSDWDTDYEQYF. The chain couples TRBV6-1 to TRBJ2-7, with D possibly matching TRBD1 (6 bases). Trimming took 3 bases from V and 3 from J, leaving 12 bases between them. The CDR3 spans 14 residues. In germline, CDR1 is MNHNS, CDR2 SASEGT.

This clonotype showed up many times. This rearrangement joins TRBV27 to TRBJ2-6, with TRBD1 matching 7 bases. Germline CDR1 reads MNHEY; CDR2 reads SMNVEV (reference sequence). V lost 3 bases to trimming and J lost 8 bases; unmatched junction nucleotides: 4. CDR3 length: 14 residues. The CDR3 nucleotides read TGTGCCAGCAGTTTTAGGGGACAGACCAACGTCCTGACTTTC. Its translation is CASSFRGQTNVLTF.